This T cell receptor beta chain stems from a study of CD8 T cells in Susac syndrome. This clonotype was observed a single time. RNA in amounts of roughly 0.5 to 1 ug was reverse transcribed with random hexamers. It was immunoSEQ multiplex PCR that amplified TCR beta CDR3 across 54 Vbeta and 13 Jbeta. TCRdb passed the immunoSEQ multiplex PCR reads through MiXCR, listing each CDR3 protein once. The sample carries approximately 150,000 distinct CDR3 sequences, approximately 94% recorded once. Germline CDR1 is SGHTA and CDR2 is FQGNSA. CDR3 length: 14 residues. V lost 3 bases and J 4 bases, leaving 12 bases between the germline ends.

The receptor comes from a human donor in good health. Specimen: CD4+ T cells from PBMCs. This chain joins TRBV7-2 and TRBJ1-1; D is perhaps TRBD1 (5 bases). The CDR3 region has the DNA TGTGCCAGCAGCTTCGCTCAGGGTGGCACTGAAGCTTTCTTT. Protein product: CASSFAQGGTEAFF.